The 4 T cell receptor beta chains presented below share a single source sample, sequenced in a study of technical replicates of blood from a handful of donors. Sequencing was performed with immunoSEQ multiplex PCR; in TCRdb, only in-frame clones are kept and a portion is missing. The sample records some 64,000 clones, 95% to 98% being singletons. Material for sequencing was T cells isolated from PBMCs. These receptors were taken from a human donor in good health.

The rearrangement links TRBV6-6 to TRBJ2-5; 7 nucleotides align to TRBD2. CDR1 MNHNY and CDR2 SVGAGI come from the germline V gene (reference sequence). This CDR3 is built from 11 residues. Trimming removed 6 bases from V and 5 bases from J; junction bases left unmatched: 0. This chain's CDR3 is CASRGGETQYF. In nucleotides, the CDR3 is TGTGCCAGCAGGGGAGGGGAGACCCAGTACTTC.

The DNA of the CDR3 is TGTGCCAGCAGCTCCACAGGGGATGGGGACACTGAAGCTTTCTTT. Encoded protein: CASSSTGDGDTEAFF. The V and J genes are TRBV13 and TRBJ1-1; 7 bases are a match to TRBD1. Trimming at V came to 4 bases and at J to 3 bases, leaving 8 bases not matched to a gene. CDR1 PRHDT and CDR2 FYEKMQ come from the germline V gene (reference sequence). The CDR3 sequence is 15 residues long.

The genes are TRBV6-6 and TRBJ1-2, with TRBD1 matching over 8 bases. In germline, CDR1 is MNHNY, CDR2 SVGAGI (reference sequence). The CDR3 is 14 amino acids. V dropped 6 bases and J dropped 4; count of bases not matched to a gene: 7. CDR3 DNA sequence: TGTGCCAGCAGAACCAGGACAGGGCGCTATGGCTACACCTTC. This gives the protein CASRTRTGRYGYTF.

The CDR3 DNA is TGTGCCAGCAGCTTGGTAACAGGGCAAACCTACGAGCAGTACTTC. Residues: CASSLVTGQTYEQYF. The chain employs TRBV5-4 and TRBJ2-7; a possible D gene is TRBD1 (6 bases). V lost 0 bases and J 2 bases, leaving 12 bases between the germline ends. Germline loops: CDR1 SGHNT, CDR2 YYREEE (reference sequence). The CDR3 has 15 amino acids.